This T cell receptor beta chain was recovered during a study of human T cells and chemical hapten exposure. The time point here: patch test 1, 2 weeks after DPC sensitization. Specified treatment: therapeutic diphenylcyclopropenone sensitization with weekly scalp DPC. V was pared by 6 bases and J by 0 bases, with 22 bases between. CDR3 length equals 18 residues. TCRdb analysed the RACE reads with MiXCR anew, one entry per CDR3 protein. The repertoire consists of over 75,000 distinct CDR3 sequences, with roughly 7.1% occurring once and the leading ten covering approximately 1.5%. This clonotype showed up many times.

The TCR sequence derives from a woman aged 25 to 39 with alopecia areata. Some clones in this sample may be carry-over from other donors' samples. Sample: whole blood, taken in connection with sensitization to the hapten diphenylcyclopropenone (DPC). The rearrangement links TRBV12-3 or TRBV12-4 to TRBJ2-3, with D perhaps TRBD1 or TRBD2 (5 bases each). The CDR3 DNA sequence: TGTGCCAGCAGCCTGGTGCTTGGTGGGGGTTTAAGCACAGATACGCAGTATTTT. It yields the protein CASSLVLGGGLSTDTQYF.